This record concerns one TCR beta chain sequence. Its antigen target is currently unknown. The input lacks base qualities; no much larger clone sits a single base away. The data stem from a study of technical replicates of blood from four donors (dated by TCRdb to between 2016 and 2019). V sheds 5 bases and J sheds 5 bases, leaving 10 bases between their ends. Taken from the germline V gene, the CDR1 and CDR2 loops are SGHDT and YYEEEE. Including the terminal cysteine and phenylalanine, the CDR3 comprises 13 residues. CDR3 DNA only is kept here, 39 bases in frame from base 1. The library was generated by the immunoSEQ multiplex PCR assay. TCRdb took over this immuneACCESS table, retaining in-frame rearrangements with V and J assigned. Such tables are incomplete; in checked studies, under half of the missing clones stem from an unresolved V gene, and the remainder is unexplained. This sample is represented by roughly 70,000 clones; over 85% of them were singletons. The ten top clones hold approximately 0.4% of the sample.

The source of this sequence is a human donor in good health. The chain is made from TRBV5-6 and TRBJ2-2; possibly the D gene is TRBD2, per 5 matching bases. The sample taken for sequencing was T cells isolated from PBMCs. CDR3 sequence: CASREVGTGELFF. In nucleotides, the sequence is TGTGCCAGCAGGGAGGTAGGGACCGGGGAGCTGTTTTTT.